This entry features one T cell receptor beta chain sequence. The data were produced by immunoSEQ multiplex PCR, yet TCRdb's version contains in-frame clones alone and is incomplete. The sample lists 150,000 to 200,000 clones; around 84% were seen once. This sample is drawn from a study of blood T cell repertoires in COVID-19. The CDR3 covers 12 residues. Trimming at V came to 7 bases and at J to 6 bases, leaving 6 bases not matched to a gene. Germline CDR1 is MNHEY and CDR2 is SMNVEV (reference sequence). V gene TRBV27 combines with J gene TRBJ2-7; 7 nucleotides line up with TRBD1. This TCR was sampled from a woman aged 70-85 years with COVID-19, enrolled during active disease. The source material was peripheral blood. In nucleotides, the CDR3 is TGTGCCAGCAAACAGGGGTACGGCGAGCAGTACTTC. This translates into CASKQGYGEQYF.